The present T cell receptor beta chain was sequenced within a study of Graves' ophthalmopathy and Graves' hyperthyroidism (dated by TCRdb to 2016 to 2018). Describing the broader study: Peripheral blood samples were taken at the time of initial diagnosis, before any treatment was given. In total, over 130 blood samples were TCR-sequenced: fewer than 50 ophthalmopathy, approximately 80 hyperthyroidism and some 17 hyperthyroidism-to-ophthalmopathy patients. In over five hyperthyroidism patients, T-cell repertoires of thyroid tissue and blood were compared. For independent validation, a separate cohort was made up of some 18 hyperthyroidism patients plus 17 patients who later progressed from hyperthyroidism to ophthalmopathy. Following sampling, methimazole starting at 30 mg daily was administered to hyperthyroidism patients, and high-dose intravenous methylprednisolone was administered to ophthalmopathy patients. A discovery set of about a hundred patients (about 45 ophthalmopathy, 57 stable hyperthyroidism) was enrolled to explore V-J signatures distinguishing ophthalmopathy from hyperthyroidism. The study used TCR beta repertoire signatures to distinguish Graves' ophthalmopathy from Graves' hyperthyroidism and to predict progression to ophthalmopathy.

TCR beta CDR3 regions were amplified from RNA transcripts for repertoire sequencing. A first-round RT-PCR used HTBI primers with the Qiagen OneStep RT-PCR kit, followed by a second-round multiplex PCR, size selection and purification. Sequencing of the libraries was carried out on an Illumina HiSeq2000 in paired-end mode with 100 bp reads. As for the original processing: Reads were processed with SOAPnuke, discarding reads with adapters, uncalled bases, mean Phred below 15, or no exact constant-primer or identifier match. High-quality paired reads were merged with COPE v1.2.5. Clonotypes were defined as unique nucleotide sequences and were aligned to IMGT TRB V, D and J references using MiTCR v1.1. Analysis was restricted to V-J combinations with a frequency above 0.0001, which covered 98% to 99.2% of repertoires. For each V-J combination, a TCR clonal expansion and chaos score was defined as F50 clonal expansion divided by the chaos observed in the TCRdist matrix. Welch's t-statistics and random forest were used to reduce the features to roughly 14 V-J combinations, which were then used as input to a naive Bayes classifier. The Morisita-Horn index was used to measure how similar the thyroid and blood repertoires were. The public reads were reprocessed in TCRdb via fastp at Q25 and MiXCR, keeping in-frame beta chains. Rows with one shared CDR3 protein collapse into an entry with the most common genes and DNA. These V and J calls originate from TCRdb's pipeline instead of the authors' own analysis. The sample table holds under 350,000 distinct CDR3 sequences, of which roughly 15% were seen once. The ten top clones hold 12% of the sample.

Regarding this clonotype: Its antigen is unknown. No base-level quality is on record; no much larger clone is a single base apart.

Measured from the cysteine to the phenylalanine, the CDR3 is 11 residues long. Just CDR3 DNA is preserved here, 33 bases in frame from base 1. Sequences DFQATT (CDR1) and SNEGSKA (CDR2) are obtained from the germline V gene (reference sequence). Ophthalmopathy patients had moderately to severely active disease, Clinical Activity Score of at least 3, NOSPECS grade of at least 4, and disease duration under 3 months. Patients with other autoimmune diseases, uncontrolled infections, pregnancy or lactation were excluded. Diagnosis relied on clinical symptoms, serum thyroxine, TRAb, thyroid ultrasound and orbital computed tomography. Ficoll-Paque density gradient centrifugation was used to isolate PBMCs from about 10 ml of fresh peripheral blood. Trizol reagent was used to extract the total RNA, and its quality was then checked on an Agilent 2100 Bioanalyzer. Overall study outcomes, separate from this receptor: Most expanded thyroid clonotypes with a frequency above 0.001 also appeared in blood, which suggests that blood repertoires may reflect the immune response in the thyroid. In cross-validation, the 13-signature model distinguished ophthalmopathy from stable hyperthyroidism with less than 90% sensitivity and around 83% specificity, while in the test set the corresponding values were around 79% and 71%. No statistical method was used to set the sample size in advance, and the investigators knew which group each participant was assigned to. In validation, the model predicted ophthalmopathy progression with nearly 71% sensitivity and roughly 72% specificity; roughly eleven predicted patients were CT-confirmed with GO in a median of around 6.5 months.

This clonotype was sampled from an adult man with Graves' ophthalmopathy. The sequenced material came from peripheral blood. The rearranged chain carries TRBV20-1 and TRBJ1-2; the D segment cannot be called with confidence. The CDR3 here reads CRLRGNYGYTF. The DNA sequence is TGCAGGCTACGGGGAAACTATGGCTACACCTTC.